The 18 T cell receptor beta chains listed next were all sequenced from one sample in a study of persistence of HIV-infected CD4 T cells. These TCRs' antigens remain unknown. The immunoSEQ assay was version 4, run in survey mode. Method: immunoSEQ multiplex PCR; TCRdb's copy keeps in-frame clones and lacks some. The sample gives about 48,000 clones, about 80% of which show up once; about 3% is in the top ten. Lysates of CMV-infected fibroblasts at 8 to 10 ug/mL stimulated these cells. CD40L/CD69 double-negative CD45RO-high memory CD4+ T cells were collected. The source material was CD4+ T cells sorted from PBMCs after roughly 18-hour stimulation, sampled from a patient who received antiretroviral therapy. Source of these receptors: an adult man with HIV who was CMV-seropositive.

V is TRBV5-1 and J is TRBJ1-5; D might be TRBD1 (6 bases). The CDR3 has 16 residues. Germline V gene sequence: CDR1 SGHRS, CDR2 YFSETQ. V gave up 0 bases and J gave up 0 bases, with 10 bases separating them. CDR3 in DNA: TGCGCCAGCAGCTTGGAAGGGGGAAATAGCAATCAGCCCCAGCATTTT. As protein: CASSLEGGNSNQPQHF.

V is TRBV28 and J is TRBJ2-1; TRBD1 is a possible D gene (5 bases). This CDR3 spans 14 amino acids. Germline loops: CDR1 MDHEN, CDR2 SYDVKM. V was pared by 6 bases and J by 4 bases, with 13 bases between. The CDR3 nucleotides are TGTGCCAGCAGACGCGGAAGGGGTTACAATGAGCAGTTCTTC. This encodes CASRRGRGYNEQFF.

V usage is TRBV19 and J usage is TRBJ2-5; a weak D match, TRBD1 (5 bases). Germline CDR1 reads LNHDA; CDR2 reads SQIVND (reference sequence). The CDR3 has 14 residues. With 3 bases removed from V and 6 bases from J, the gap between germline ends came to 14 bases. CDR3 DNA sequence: TGTGCCAGTAGTATCTCCAGGGCGTCGAAGACCCAGTACTTC. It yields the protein CASSISRASKTQYF.

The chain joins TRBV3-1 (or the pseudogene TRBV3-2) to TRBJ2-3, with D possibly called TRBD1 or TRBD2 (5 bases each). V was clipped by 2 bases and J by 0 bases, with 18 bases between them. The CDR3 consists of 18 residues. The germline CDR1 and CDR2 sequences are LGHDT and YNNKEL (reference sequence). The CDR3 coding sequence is TGTGCCAGCAGCCAACAAGGGACGGTACTACCCAGCACAGATACGCAGTATTTT. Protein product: CASSQQGTVLPSTDTQYF.

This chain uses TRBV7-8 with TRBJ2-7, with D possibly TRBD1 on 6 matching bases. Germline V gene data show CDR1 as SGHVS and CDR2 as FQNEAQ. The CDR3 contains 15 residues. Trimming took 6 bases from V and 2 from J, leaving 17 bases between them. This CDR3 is CASSRTGSLTYEQYF. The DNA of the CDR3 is TGTGCCAGCAGTCGTACAGGGAGCCTAACCTACGAGCAGTACTTC.

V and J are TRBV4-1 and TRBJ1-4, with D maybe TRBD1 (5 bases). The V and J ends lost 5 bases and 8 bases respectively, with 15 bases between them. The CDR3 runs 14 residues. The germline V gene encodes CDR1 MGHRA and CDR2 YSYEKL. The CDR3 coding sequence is TGCGCCAGCAGCAACTTCAGGGAGGAGGAAAAACTGTTTTTT. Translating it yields CASSNFREEEKLFF.

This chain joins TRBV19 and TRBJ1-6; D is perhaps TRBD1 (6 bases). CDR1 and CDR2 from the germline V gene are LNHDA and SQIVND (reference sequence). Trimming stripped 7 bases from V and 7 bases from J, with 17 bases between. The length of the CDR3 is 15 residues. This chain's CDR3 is CASNTGSGVNSPLHF. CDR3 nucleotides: TGTGCCAGTAACACAGGGTCGGGGGTAAATTCACCCCTCCACTTT.

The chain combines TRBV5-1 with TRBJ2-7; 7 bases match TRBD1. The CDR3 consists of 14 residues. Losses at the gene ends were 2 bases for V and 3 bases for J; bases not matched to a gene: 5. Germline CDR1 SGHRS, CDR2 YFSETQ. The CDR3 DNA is TGCGCCAGCAGCTTAGGGACAGCCTTCTACGAGCAGTACTTC. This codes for CASSLGTAFYEQYF. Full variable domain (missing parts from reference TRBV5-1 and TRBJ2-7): KAGVTQTPRYLIKTRGQQVTLSCSPISGHRSVSWYQQTPGQGLQFLFEYFSETQRNKGNFPGRFSGRQFSNSRSEMNVSTLELGDSALYLCASSLGTAFYEQYFGPGTRLTVT.

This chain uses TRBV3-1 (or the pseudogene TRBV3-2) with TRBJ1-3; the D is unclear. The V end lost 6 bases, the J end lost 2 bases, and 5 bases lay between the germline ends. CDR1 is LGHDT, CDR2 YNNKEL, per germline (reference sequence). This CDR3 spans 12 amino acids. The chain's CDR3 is CASSHTGNTIYF. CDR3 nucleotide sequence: TGTGCCAGCAGTCACACTGGAAACACCATATATTTT.

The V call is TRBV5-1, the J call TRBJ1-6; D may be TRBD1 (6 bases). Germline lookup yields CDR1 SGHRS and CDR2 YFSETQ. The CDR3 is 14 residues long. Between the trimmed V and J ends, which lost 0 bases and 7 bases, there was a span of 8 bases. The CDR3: CASSLDRENSPLHF. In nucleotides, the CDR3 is TGCGCCAGCAGCTTGGACAGGGAGAATTCACCCCTCCACTTT.

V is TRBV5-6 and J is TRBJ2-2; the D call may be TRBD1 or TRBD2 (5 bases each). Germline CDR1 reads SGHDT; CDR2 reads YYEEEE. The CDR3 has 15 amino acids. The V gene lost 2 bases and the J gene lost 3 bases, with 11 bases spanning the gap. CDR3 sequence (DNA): TGTGCCAGCAGCTTTTTAGGGGAGTACACCGGGGAGCTGTTTTTT. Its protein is CASSFLGEYTGELFF.

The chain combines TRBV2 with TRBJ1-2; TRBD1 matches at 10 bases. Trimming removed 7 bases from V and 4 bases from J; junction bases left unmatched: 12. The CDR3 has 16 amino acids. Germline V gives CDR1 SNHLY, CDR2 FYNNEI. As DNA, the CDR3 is TGTGCCAGCACCCAAGGTCCTGGACAGGGGGGCTATGGCTACACCTTC. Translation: CASTQGPGQGGYGYTF.

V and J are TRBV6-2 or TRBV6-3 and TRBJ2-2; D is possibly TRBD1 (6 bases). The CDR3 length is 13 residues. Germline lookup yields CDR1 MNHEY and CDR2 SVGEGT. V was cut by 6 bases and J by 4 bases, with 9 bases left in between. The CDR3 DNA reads TGTGCCAGCAGCTCAGGGGTCACCGGGGAGCTGTTTTTT. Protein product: CASSSGVTGELFF.

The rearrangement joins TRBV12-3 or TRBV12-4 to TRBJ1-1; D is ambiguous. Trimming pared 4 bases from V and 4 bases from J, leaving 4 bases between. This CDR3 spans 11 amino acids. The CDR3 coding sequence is TGTGCCAGCAGTTCGGGCACTGAAGCTTTCTTT. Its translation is CASSSGTEAFF.

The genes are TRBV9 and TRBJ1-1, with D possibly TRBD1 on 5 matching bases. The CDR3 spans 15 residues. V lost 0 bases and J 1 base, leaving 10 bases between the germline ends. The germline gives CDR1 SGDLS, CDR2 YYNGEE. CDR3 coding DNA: TGTGCCAGCAGCGTAGGAACGGGACCGAACACTGAAGCTTTCTTT. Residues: CASSVGTGPNTEAFF. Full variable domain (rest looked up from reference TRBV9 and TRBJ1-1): DSGVTQTPKHLITATGQRVTLRCSPRSGDLSVYWYQQSLDQGLQFLIQYYNGEERAKGNILERFSAQQFPDLHSELNLSSLELGDSALYFCASSVGTGPNTEAFFGQGTRLTVV.

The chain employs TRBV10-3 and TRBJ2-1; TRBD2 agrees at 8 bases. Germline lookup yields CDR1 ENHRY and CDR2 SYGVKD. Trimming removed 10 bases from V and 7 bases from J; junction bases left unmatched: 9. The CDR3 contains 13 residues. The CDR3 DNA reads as TGTGCCACCGCTCGGGGGGGCAATAATGAGCAGTTCTTC. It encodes CATARGGNNEQFF.

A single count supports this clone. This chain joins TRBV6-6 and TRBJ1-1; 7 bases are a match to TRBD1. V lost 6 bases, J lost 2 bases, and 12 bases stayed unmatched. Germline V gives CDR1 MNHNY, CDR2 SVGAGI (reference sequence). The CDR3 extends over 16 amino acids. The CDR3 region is CASRWPVTGPNTEAFF. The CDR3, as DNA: TGTGCCAGCAGGTGGCCGGTGACAGGGCCAAACACTGAAGCTTTCTTT.

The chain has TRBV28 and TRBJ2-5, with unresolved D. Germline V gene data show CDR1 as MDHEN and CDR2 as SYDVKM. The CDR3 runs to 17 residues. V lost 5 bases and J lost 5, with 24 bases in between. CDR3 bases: TGTGCCAGCAGTCTGGGGTGGGGTCGCTCGGCGAGTGAGACCCAGTACTTC. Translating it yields CASSLGWGRSASETQYF.